This T cell receptor beta chain was recovered during a study of T cell responses to AZD1222 COVID-19 vaccine. Regarding the study as a whole: In the spike-specific TCR repertoire, nearly half reportedly target unmutated variant regions. The number of AZD1222 recipients seropositive at baseline was only 6 or 7. In a largely white British group with more females than males, clonal diversity was possibly underestimated.

The table came from immunoSEQ multiplex PCR; TCRdb's copy has only in-frame clones and leaves some out. The sample shows 83,000 or so clones, under 95% of them seen only once. Worth noting for this clone: Its matching antigen is unknown.

With 0 bases removed from V and 4 bases from J, the gap between germline ends came to 12 bases. Per the germline V gene, CDR1 is KGHSH and CDR2 is LQKENI. CDR3 size: 15 residues. Second-dose schedules of about 4 or about 12 weeks were combined. Specimen: peripheral blood, collected 28 days after the second AZD1222 dose. The rearrangement links TRBV18 to TRBJ1-1; TRBD1 might be the D (5 bases). The origin of this receptor is an adult who received the AZD1222 COVID-19 vaccine. The CDR3 region has the DNA TGTGCCAGCTCACCACCGGGAGGGGAGGCCACTGAAGCTTTCTTT. This translates into CASSPPGGEATEAFF.